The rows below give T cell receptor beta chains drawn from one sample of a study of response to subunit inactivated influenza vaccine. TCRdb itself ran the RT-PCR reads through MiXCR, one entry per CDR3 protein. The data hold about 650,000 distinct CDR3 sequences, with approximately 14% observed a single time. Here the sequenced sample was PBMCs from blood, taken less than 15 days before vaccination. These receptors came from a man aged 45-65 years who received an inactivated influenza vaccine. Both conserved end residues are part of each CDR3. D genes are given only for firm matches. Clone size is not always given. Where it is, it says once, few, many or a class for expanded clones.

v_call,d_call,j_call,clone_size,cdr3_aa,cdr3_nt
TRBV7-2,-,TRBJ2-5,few,CASSLLTGTQRGTQYF,TGTGCCAGCAGCTTACTCACCGGGACGCAAAGGGGGACCCAGTACTTC
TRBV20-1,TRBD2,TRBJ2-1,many,CSALGLAGRNEQFF,TGCAGTGCCCTGGGACTAGCGGGACGGAATGAGCAGTTCTTC
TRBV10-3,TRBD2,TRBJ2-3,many,CATSSGGRTDTQYF,TGTGCCACTTCTAGCGGGGGACGCACAGATACGCAGTATTTT
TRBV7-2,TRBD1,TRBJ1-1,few,CASSLGALRQGNTEAFF,TGTGCCAGCAGCTTAGGGGCATTAAGACAGGGGAACACTGAAGCTTTCTTT
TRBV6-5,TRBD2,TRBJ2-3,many,CASSLNRLAASTDTQYF,TGTGCCAGCAGCCTAAACCGACTAGCAGCTAGCACAGATACGCAGTATTTT
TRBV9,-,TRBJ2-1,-,CASTTGEDNEQFF,TGTGCCAGCACAACCGGGGAGGACAATGAGCAGTTCTTC
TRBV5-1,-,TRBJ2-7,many,CASSPSLSSVPSYEQYF,TGCGCCAGCAGCCCATCTTTATCTAGCGTCCCCTCCTACGAGCAGTACTTC
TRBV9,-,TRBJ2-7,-,CASSVGQAHSYEQYF,TGTGCCAGCAGCGTCGGGCAGGCCCACTCCTACGAGCAGTACTTC
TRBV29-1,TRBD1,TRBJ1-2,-,CSVDGGRDRGIGGYTF,TGCAGCGTTGACGGAGGCCGGGACAGGGGAATCGGTGGCTACACCTTC
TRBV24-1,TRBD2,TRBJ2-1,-,CATSDFGASGMSSYNEQFF,TGTGCCACCAGTGATTTCGGAGCTAGCGGGATGAGCTCCTACAATGAGCAGTTCTTC
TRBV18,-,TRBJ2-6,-,CASSPPGVSGANVLTF,TGTGCCAGCTCACCACCGGGAGTCTCTGGGGCCAACGTCCTGACTTTC
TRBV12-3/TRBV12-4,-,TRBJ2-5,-,CASSWTVETQYF,TGTGCCAGCAGTTGGACAGTAGAGACCCAGTACTTC
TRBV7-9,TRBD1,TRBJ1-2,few,CASSTGQGAKVYGYTF,TGTGCCAGCAGCACCGGACAGGGGGCAAAGGTCTATGGCTACACCTTC
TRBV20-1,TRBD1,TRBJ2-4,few,CSANVPADRVDIQYF,TGCAGTGCTAATGTTCCCGCGGACAGGGTGGACATTCAGTACTTC
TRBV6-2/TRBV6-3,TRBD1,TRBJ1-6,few,CASSYSGQGARSPLHF,TGTGCCAGCAGTTACTCGGGGCAGGGGGCCCGTTCACCCCTCCACTTT
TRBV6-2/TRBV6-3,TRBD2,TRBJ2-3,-,CASSLRGLAAFMFTDTQYF,TGTGCCAGCAGCCTAAGGGGACTAGCGGCTTTCATGTTCACAGATACGCAGTATTTT
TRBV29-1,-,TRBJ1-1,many,CSVGRDRRSDTEAFF,TGCAGCGTGGGTCGCGACAGAAGGTCGGACACTGAAGCTTTCTTT
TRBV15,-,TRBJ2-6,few,CATSKGFSGANVLTF,TGTGCCACCAGCAAGGGGTTCTCTGGGGCCAACGTCCTGACTTTC
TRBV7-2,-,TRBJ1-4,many,CASSQSGQTLEKLFF,TGTGCCAGCAGCCAGAGTGGACAGACACTTGAAAAACTGTTTTTT
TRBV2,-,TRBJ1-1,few,CASNFGENTEAFF,TGTGCCAGCAATTTCGGGGAGAACACTGAAGCTTTCTTT
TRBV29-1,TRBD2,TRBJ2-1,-,CSVVLAGGPGEQFF,TGCAGCGTTGTCCTAGCGGGGGGACCCGGGGAGCAGTTCTTC
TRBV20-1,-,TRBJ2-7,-,CSAPPPPRGEQYF,TGCAGTGCTCCCCCCCCTCCTAGGGGCGAGCAGTACTTC